Sequencing of this TCR beta chain was carried out in a study of T cells after yellow fever vaccination. General study points: A faster peak, day 5 versus 15, was reached by the weaker secondary response.

This CDR3 region has 14 residues. CDR1 and CDR2 from the germline V gene are KGHSH and LQKENI. Trimming took 3 bases from V and 6 from J; bases not matched to a gene: 1. This clonotype has just a few counts. What it binds is not known. A single record per CDR3 protein comes from TCRdb applying MiXCR to the 5' RACE reads. The table has about 320,000 distinct CDR3 sequences, around 4.4% seen once. The clonotype comes from a man aged 18 to 30 who received the YFV17D yellow fever vaccine. This chain uses TRBV18 with TRBJ1-5; 11 nucleotides match TRBD1. The input for sequencing was PBMCs, taken 15 days after the yellow fever booster vaccination. The CDR3 loop reads CASSPGTGGQPQHF. The DNA for the CDR3 is TGTGCCAGCTCACCCGGGACAGGGGGTCAGCCCCAGCATTTT.